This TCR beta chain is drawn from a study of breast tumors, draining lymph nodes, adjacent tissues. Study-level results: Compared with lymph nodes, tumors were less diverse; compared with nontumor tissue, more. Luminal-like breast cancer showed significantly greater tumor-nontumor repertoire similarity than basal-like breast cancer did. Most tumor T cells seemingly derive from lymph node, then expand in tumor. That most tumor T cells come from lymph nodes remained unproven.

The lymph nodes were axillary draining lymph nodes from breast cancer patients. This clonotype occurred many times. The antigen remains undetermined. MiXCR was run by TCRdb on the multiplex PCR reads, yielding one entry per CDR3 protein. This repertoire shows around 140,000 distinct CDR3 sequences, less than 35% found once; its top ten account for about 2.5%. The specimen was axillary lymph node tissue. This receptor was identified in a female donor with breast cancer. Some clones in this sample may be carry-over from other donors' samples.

The CDR3 region has the DNA TGTGCCTGGAGTGTTTGGAGGGGGGATTCACCCCTCCACTTT. It is translated as CAWSVWRGDSPLHF. The rearrangement uses TRBV30 and TRBJ1-6, with D tentatively TRBD1 (6 bases). The CDR3 is 14 amino acids. V lost 0 bases to trimming and J lost 8 bases, with 11 bases between them. The germline V gene has CDR1 GTSNPN and CDR2 SVGIG (reference sequence). Drawing the rest from reference TRBV30 and TRBJ1-6, the complete variable domain is SQTIHQWPATLVQPVGSPLSLECTVEGTSNPNLYWYRQAAGRGLQLLFYSVGIGQISSEVPQNLSASRPQDRQFILSSKKLLLSDSGFYLCAWSVWRGDSPLHFGNGTRLTVT.